A single sample gave rise to the 18 T cell receptor beta chains below, sequenced in a study of shared clonotypes between healthy human individuals. Sequencing was performed with immunoSEQ multiplex PCR; in TCRdb, only in-frame clones are kept and a portion is missing. The table has over a million clones, about 98.5% seen once. The sequenced sample was naive CD4+ T cells sorted from blood. Regarding subset: CD45RA+ positively selected. These receptors all come from a man in his thirties or forties in good health.

J is TRBJ2-7 and V is TRBV5-1; D unresolved. The V gene lost 3 bases and the J gene lost 4 bases, with 17 bases spanning the gap. From germline, CDR1 is SGHRS and CDR2 YFSETQ. The CDR3 extends over 15 amino acids. The CDR3, as DNA: TGCGCCAGCAGCTCGCCGGGCTCAGACGGGTACGAGCAGTACTTC. This codes for CASSSPGSDGYEQYF.

The chain uses TRBV7-2 and TRBJ2-1; maybe TRBD1 (6 bases). This CDR3 is 15 amino acids long. Trimming shortened V by 5 bases and J by 3 bases, and 14 bases separated the two germline ends. Germline V gene sequence: CDR1 SGHTA, CDR2 FQGNSA. Here the CDR3 reads CASSSLQGYYNEQFF. CDR3 DNA sequence: TGTGCCAGCAGCAGTTTACAGGGATACTACAATGAGCAGTTCTTC.

The chain combines TRBV6-5 with TRBJ2-1; 9 bases are a match to TRBD2. V shed 5 bases and J 3 bases; nucleotides not matched to a gene: 5. This CDR3 has 15 amino acids. From germline, CDR1 is MNHEY and CDR2 SVGAGI. The CDR3 region is CASSATSGHYNEQFF. The CDR3 DNA follows: TGTGCCAGCAGTGCAACTAGCGGGCACTACAATGAGCAGTTCTTC.

This chain connects TRBV10-2 to TRBJ2-1, with no clear D. This CDR3 contains 17 residues. Trimming shortened V by 0 bases and J by 9 bases, and 21 bases separated the two germline ends. The germline CDR1 and CDR2 sequences are WSHSY and SAAADI. CDR3 coding DNA: TGCGCCAGCAGTGAGTCGTCTTTTAGGGCGGTCTACGGTGAGCAGTTCTTC. This translates into CASSESSFRAVYGEQFF.

As concerns this clone: Relative to the germline gene, one junction end is altered; a read error may explain this. The rearrangement links TRBV7-7 to TRBJ2-5; the D gene could be TRBD1 or TRBD2 (6 bases each). The CDR3 sequence is 15 residues long. Looked up from germline, CDR1 is SSHAT and CDR2 is FNYEAQ (reference sequence). This CDR3 is CASSQQEGERETQYF. The CDR3 region has the DNA TGTGCTAGCAGTCAACAGGAGGGGGAAAGGGAGACCCAGTACTTC. Supplemented by reference TRBV7-7 and TRBJ2-5, the full variable domain reads GAGVSQSPRYKVTKRGQDVTLRCDPISSHATLYWYQQALGQGPEFLTYFNYEAQPDKSGLPSDRFSAERPEGSISTLTIQRTEQRDSAMYRCASSQQEGERETQYFGPGTRLLVL.

The V and J genes are TRBV7-6 and TRBJ2-5; the D gene is possibly TRBD2 (6 bases). Germline loops: CDR1 SGHVS, CDR2 FNYEAQ. The CDR3 contains 13 residues. V gave up 8 bases and J gave up 3 bases, with 13 bases separating them. The CDR3 loop is CASPGLLEETQYF. In DNA form, the CDR3 reads TGTGCCAGCCCGGGACTGCTTGAAGAGACCCAGTACTTC.

The chain has TRBV5-5 and TRBJ2-5; 7 bases match TRBD1. The CDR3 spans 14 residues. Germline CDR1 and CDR2: SGHKS and YYEKEE (reference sequence). Trimming took 2 bases from V and 6 from J; bases not matched to a gene: 7. The CDR3 here is CASSFPGQMKTQYF. DNA for the CDR3: TGTGCCAGCAGCTTCCCGGGACAGATGAAGACCCAGTACTTC.

This sequence joins TRBV18 and TRBJ2-1; D may be TRBD2 (5 bases). The CDR3 sequence is 16 residues long. The V gene's germline CDR1 is KGHSH and CDR2 LQKENI. V dropped 3 bases and J dropped 3 bases, with 15 bases sitting between them. The CDR3 DNA reads TGTGCCAGCTCACCTTTGACGGGAACTCTCTACAATGAGCAGTTCTTC. The encoded protein is CASSPLTGTLYNEQFF. Filled out from reference TRBV18 and TRBJ2-1, the complete variable domain reads NAGVMQNPRHLVRRRGQEARLRCSPMKGHSHVYWYRQLPEEGLKFMVYLQKENIIDESGMPKERFSAEFPKEGPSILRIQQVVRGDSAAYFCASSPLTGTLYNEQFFGPGTRLTVL.

Details on this clone: A read error may account for a junction end that differs from germline. The gene calls are TRBV19 and TRBJ2-2, with 10 bases that match TRBD2. The CDR3 contains 16 residues. CDR1 is LNHDA and CDR2 is SQIVND in the germline V gene (reference sequence). CDR3 amino acids: CASRHPGLAKTGELFF. In nucleotides, the CDR3 is TGTGCCAGTAGGCATCCGGGACTAGCGAAAACCGGGGAGCTGTTTTTT.

The chain joins TRBV7-2 to TRBJ2-3; possibly TRBD1 or TRBD2 for D (6 bases each). Germline V gives CDR1 SGHTA, CDR2 FQGNSA. The CDR3 loop spans 15 amino acids. Trimming cost V 5 bases and J 6 bases, with 18 bases left between them. In DNA form, the CDR3 reads TGTGCCAGCAGCCCCGGGGGCGCGGCGCCGGATACGCAGTATTTT. Translated: CASSPGGAAPDTQYF.

CDR3 in amino acids: CATTTNGDPYNEQFF. In nucleotides, the CDR3 is TGCGCCACAACTACTAATGGTGATCCATACAATGAGCAGTTCTTC. The chain has TRBV5-1 and TRBJ2-1; no clear D gene. There are 15 residues in the CDR3. The V gene's germline CDR1 is SGHRS and CDR2 YFSETQ. Trimming took off 9 bases at V and 4 bases at J, with 20 bases between the two ends.

The CDR3 protein is CASSLVGTRYQPQHF. CDR3 sequence (DNA): TGTGCCAGCAGCTTAGTCGGGACACGATATCAGCCCCAGCATTTT. V and J are TRBV7-9 and TRBJ1-5; the D gene is possibly TRBD1 (6 bases). The CDR3 contains 15 residues. CDR1 SEHNR and CDR2 FQNEAQ come from the germline V gene (reference sequence). Trimming left V 1 base short and J 5 bases short, with 12 bases between.

This chain uses TRBV29-1 with TRBJ2-1; TRBD2 agrees at 14 bases. The germline CDR1 and CDR2 sequences are SQVTM and ANQGSEA. The CDR3 loop spans 20 amino acids. The V segment lost 8 bases and the J segment 0 bases; nucleotides outside the gene matches: 18. The DNA of the CDR3 is TGCAGCATAGGACTAGCGGGAGGAGACCCGACCCTATACTCCTACAATGAGCAGTTCTTC. Its protein product is CSIGLAGGDPTLYSYNEQFF.

CDR3 sequence: CASNAGGRTYNEQFF. The CDR3 region has the DNA TGTGCCAGCAACGCGGGAGGAAGGACCTACAATGAGCAGTTCTTC. V usage is TRBV7-9 and J usage is TRBJ2-1; 8 positions agree with TRBD2. Germline V lookup: CDR1 SEHNR, CDR2 FQNEAQ (reference sequence). This CDR3 has 15 amino acids. Trimming took 7 bases from V and 2 from J; bases not matched to a gene: 7.

In regard to this clone: A junction boundary mismatches the germline segment, possibly from a read error. The sample holds other DNA sequences that translate to the same CDR3. V is TRBV28 and J is TRBJ2-3; D gene uncertain. This CDR3 is built from 12 residues. CDR1 is MDHEN and CDR2 is SYDVKM in the germline V gene. The CDR3 spells CASSVSTDTQYF. CDR3 DNA sequence: TGTGCAAGCAGCGTGAGCACAGATACGCAGTATTTT.

This chain connects TRBV10-3 to TRBJ1-2, with D unclear. The germline CDR1 and CDR2 sequences are ENHRY and SYGVKD. V dropped 2 bases and J dropped 8 bases, with 9 bases sitting between them. The CDR3 is made up of 12 amino acids. This CDR3 reads CAISEDPGGYTF. Written as DNA, the CDR3 is TGTGCCATCAGTGAGGACCCGGGAGGCTACACCTTC.

Points on this clone: The same CDR3 arises from other DNA sequences in this sample as well. The chain uses TRBV28 and TRBJ2-7, with TRBD1 identical over 9 bases. The ends lost 4 bases at V and 7 bases at J; junction bases unmatched: 2. This CDR3 contains 12 residues. Germline CDR1 MDHEN, CDR2 SYDVKM. The CDR3 DNA reads as TGTGCCAGCAGTTCCGGGACAGGGGAGCAGTACTTC. Translating it yields CASSSGTGEQYF.

Details on this clone: Other DNA sequences of this sample code for an identical CDR3. The rearrangement joins TRBV6-1 to TRBJ2-7; 8 nucleotides agree with TRBD2. Germline V CDR1 and CDR2: MNHNS, SASEGT. The CDR3 loop spans 13 amino acids. V was pared by 10 bases and J by 0 bases, with 5 bases of the junction left unmatched. In DNA, the CDR3 is TGTGCCACCTCACTAGCGGACTCCTACGAGCAGTACTTC. Translating it yields CATSLADSYEQYF.